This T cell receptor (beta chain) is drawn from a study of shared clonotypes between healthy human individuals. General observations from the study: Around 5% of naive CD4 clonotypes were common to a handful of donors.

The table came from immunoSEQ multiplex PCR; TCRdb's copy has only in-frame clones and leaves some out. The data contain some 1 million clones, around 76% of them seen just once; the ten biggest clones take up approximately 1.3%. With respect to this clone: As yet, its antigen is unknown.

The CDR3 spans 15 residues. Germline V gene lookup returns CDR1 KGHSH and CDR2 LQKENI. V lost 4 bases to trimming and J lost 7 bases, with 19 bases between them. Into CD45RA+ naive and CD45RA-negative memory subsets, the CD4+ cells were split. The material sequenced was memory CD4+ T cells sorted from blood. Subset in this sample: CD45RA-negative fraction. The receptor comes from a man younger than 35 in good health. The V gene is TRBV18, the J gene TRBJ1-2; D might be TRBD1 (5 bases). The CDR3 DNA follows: TGTGCCAGCTCACTCAGGGAACAGGCCTCATTTGGCTACACCTTC. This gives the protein CASSLREQASFGYTF.